This T cell receptor beta chain is from a study of blood T cell repertoires in COVID-19. Study background: Italy, Spain and the United States were the sources of the convalescent and acute COVID-19 samples. T cells, B-cell-depleted T cells, or PBMCs supplied cDNA or gDNA.

How the authors handled the data: Estimates of nucleated cell counts were drawn from the amplification of reference gene primers. Assay: immunoSEQ multiplex PCR; the TCRdb copy retains only in-frame clones and omits some. From that table come the V and J calls and clone size; the DNA was used to work out D and trimming. The sample comprises around 200,000 clones, about three quarters of which are singletons, and approximately 3% rests with the top ten. The CDR3 length is 18 residues. The rearrangement joins TRBV21-1 to TRBJ2-2; the DNA was not used to check the table's D call, TRBD2. TRBV21-1 has pseudogene status. This clonotype was obtained from an elderly woman with active or convalescent COVID-19. Sequencing was performed on peripheral blood. The CDR3 sequence: CASTGLAGGPRNTGELFF. The CDR3 DNA reads as TGTGCCAGCACTGGGCTAGCGGGGGGCCCTCGGAACACCGGGGAGCTGTTTTTT.